What follows are 24 T cell receptor beta chains derived from one specimen sequenced in a study of blood T cell repertoires in COVID-19. Using immunoSEQ multiplex PCR, the repertoire was profiled, and TCRdb retains in-frame clones only, with some absent. Found here are some 270,000 clones, roughly 88% of them singletons; the top ten hold around 3.1%. The sequencing input was PBMCs or T cells enriched from blood (not recorded which). These receptors all stem from a woman between 40 and 55 years old who had been exposed to COVID-19.

The chain couples TRBV2 to TRBJ1-5; 8 positions match TRBD1. CDR3 size: 13 residues. V lost 7 bases, J lost 2 bases, and 1 base stayed unmatched. CDR1 and CDR2 from the germline V gene are SNHLY and FYNNEI. CDR3 residues: CASMDRGNQPQHF. CDR3 DNA: TGTGCCAGCATGGACAGGGGCAATCAGCCCCAGCATTTT.

V usage is TRBV10-3 and J usage is TRBJ1-5; 7 bases line up with TRBD1. The germline gives CDR1 ENHRY, CDR2 SYGVKD. The CDR3 has 14 amino acids. V lost 6 bases and J lost 3; bases outside the gene matches: 5. In DNA form, the CDR3 reads TGTGCCATCAGCTCGACAGGGTCCAATCAGCCCCAGCATTTT. Protein sequence: CAISSTGSNQPQHF.

The J gene is TRBJ2-1, the V gene TRBV27; maybe TRBD1 (7 bases). Between the trimmed V and J ends, which lost 6 bases and 4 bases, there was a span of 16 bases. Germline V gene sequence: CDR1 MNHEY, CDR2 SMNVEV (reference sequence). This CDR3 contains 15 residues. CDR3 DNA sequence: TGTGCCAGCAGGGGCCGCGGGACAGCATACAATGAGCAGTTCTTC. It yields the protein CASRGRGTAYNEQFF.

The genes are TRBV28 and TRBJ1-2; a weak D match, TRBD1 (6 bases). CDR1 and CDR2 from the germline V gene are MDHEN and SYDVKM. This CDR3 contains 15 residues. Trimming left V 6 bases short and J 4 bases short, with 18 bases between. The CDR3 loop is CASRPPPPGAYGYTF. The CDR3 DNA reads TGTGCCAGCAGACCGCCTCCCCCAGGGGCCTATGGCTACACCTTC.

This rearrangement joins TRBV28 to TRBJ1-5, with a possible D match to TRBD1 (5 bases). CDR1 and CDR2 from the germline V gene are MDHEN and SYDVKM. V lost 11 bases, J lost 7 bases, and 15 bases lay in between. CDR3 size: 12 residues. In DNA form, the CDR3 reads TGTGCCGGAGGCGGGGGGAGCCAGCCCCAGCATTTT. Translation: CAGGGGSQPQHF.

This clone has more than one count but fewer than ten. Relative to the germline gene, one junction end is altered; a read error may explain this. The chain couples TRBV5-1 to TRBJ1-2; 11 bases align to TRBD1. This CDR3 has 14 amino acids. Germline V CDR1 and CDR2: SGHRS, YFSETQ. The CDR3 nucleotides are TGTGCCAGCAGCTACGGACAGGGGGCGCGGGGCTACACCTTC. It encodes CASSYGQGARGYTF.

The chain joins TRBV11-3 to TRBJ2-1; 9 bases map to TRBD2. CDR3 length equals 18 residues. Germline assignment: CDR1 SGHNT and CDR2 YENEEA. V shed 4 bases and J 2 bases; nucleotides not matched to a gene: 12. This chain's CDR3 is CASSSHILAGATYNEQFF. For the CDR3, the DNA is TGTGCCAGCAGCTCCCACATATTAGCGGGAGCAACCTACAATGAGCAGTTCTTC.

This clone appeared a single time. This chain links TRBV5-1 with TRBJ2-3; D unclear. V was trimmed by 0 bases and J by 4 bases, leaving 6 bases between them. The germline CDR1 and CDR2 sequences are SGHRS and YFSETQ. There are 13 residues in the CDR3. CDR3 amino acids: CASSLGSPDTQYF. The CDR3 region has the DNA TGCGCCAGCAGCTTGGGTAGCCCAGATACGCAGTATTTT.

For the CDR3, the DNA is TGTGCCAGCAGCTTAACGTTCTCGGACAGAGATACGAACACCGGGGAGCTGTTTTTT. Translation: CASSLTFSDRDTNTGELFF. The chain carries TRBV7-3 and TRBJ2-2, with D maybe TRBD1 (6 bases). Germline V gene sequence: CDR1 SGHTA, CDR2 FQGTGA. V gave up 0 bases and J gave up 0 bases, with 17 bases separating them. The length of the CDR3 is 19 residues.

This sequence joins TRBV28 and TRBJ2-2; 7 nucleotides match TRBD1. Germline values: CDR1 MDHEN, CDR2 SYDVKM. The junction had 6 bases not matched to a gene; V was cut back by 8 bases and J by 0 bases. The CDR3 spans 15 residues. CDR3 sequence: CASYAGTANTGELFF. CDR3 sequence (DNA): TGTGCCAGCTACGCCGGGACAGCGAACACCGGGGAGCTGTTTTTT.

The chain uses TRBV29-1 and TRBJ1-1; D is unresolved. The ends were cut back, 5 bases at V and 10 bases at J, with 14 bases in the middle. The CDR3 is made up of 11 amino acids. Germline assignment: CDR1 SQVTM and CDR2 ANQGSEA. CDR3 in amino acids: CSVIASEGAFF. CDR3 DNA sequence: TGCAGCGTTATTGCCTCTGAGGGAGCTTTCTTT.

The CDR3 here is CSVTRGTGGLRNPNTEAFF. CDR3 DNA sequence: TGCAGCGTCACCCGGGGGACAGGGGGCCTGCGAAATCCGAACACTGAAGCTTTCTTT. The chain links TRBV29-1 to TRBJ1-1; TRBD1 matches 12 bases. The V and J ends lost 6 bases and 1 base, in that order; junction bases with no gene match: 18. Germline V gives CDR1 SQVTM, CDR2 ANQGSEA. This CDR3 contains 19 residues.

The V call is TRBV11-2, the J call TRBJ2-1; D is ambiguous. Trimming shortened V by 2 bases and J by 2 bases, and 7 bases separated the two germline ends. CDR3 length equals 14 residues. Germline lookup yields CDR1 SGHAT and CDR2 FQNNGV. The CDR3 spells CASSLNPPYNEQFF. CDR3 DNA: TGTGCCAGCAGCTTAAATCCTCCCTACAATGAGCAGTTCTTC.

The V gene is TRBV5-4, the J gene TRBJ2-5; TRBD2 matches at 14 bases. This CDR3 has 17 residues. Trimming took 3 bases from V and 4 from J; bases not matched to a gene: 8. The germline V gene encodes CDR1 SGHNT and CDR2 YYREEE (reference sequence). The CDR3 loop reads CASSSPGLAGGRETQYF. CDR3 nucleotide sequence: TGTGCCAGCAGCTCACCCGGACTAGCGGGAGGACGAGAGACCCAGTACTTC.

This clone was seen just once. The chain combines TRBV29-1 with TRBJ2-6; 10 nucleotides agree with TRBD1. Germline V CDR1 and CDR2: SQVTM, ANQGSEA. This CDR3 region has 17 residues. Losses at the gene ends were 4 bases for V and 5 bases for J; bases not matched to a gene: 11. The DNA of the CDR3 is TGCAGCGTTGCGACGGACAGGGGGGGGTCCTGGGCCAACGTCCTGACTTTC. Its translation is CSVATDRGGSWANVLTF. Looking up the rest from reference TRBV29-1 and TRBJ2-6 gives the full variable domain: SAVISQKPSRDICQRGTSLTIQCQVDSQVTMMFWYRQQPGQSLTLIATANQGSEATYESGFVIDKFPISRPNLTFSTLTVSNMSPEDSSIYLCSVATDRGGSWANVLTFGAGSRLTVL.

The chain has TRBV5-8 and TRBJ1-2; D unresolved. CDR3 length: 13 residues. Germline CDR1 is SGHTS and CDR2 is YDEGEE. The ends were cut back, 4 bases at V and 7 bases at J, with 14 bases in the middle. The CDR3 here is CASSPTRSGGYTF. The CDR3 nucleotides are TGTGCCAGCAGCCCAACCCGCTCCGGTGGCTACACCTTC.

The V gene is TRBV25-1, the J gene TRBJ2-1; 12 nucleotides agree with TRBD2. V lost 5 bases, J lost 2 bases, and 4 bases stayed unmatched. CDR1 and CDR2 from the germline V gene are MGHDK and SYGVNS. The CDR3 spans 16 residues. Written as DNA, the CDR3 is TGTGCCAGCAGTCCCCGGACTAGCGGGACCTACAATGAGCAGTTCTTC. It specifies CASSPRTSGTYNEQFF.

The chain employs TRBV4-1 and TRBJ2-3; 8 bases line up with TRBD2. V shed 0 bases and J 2 bases; nucleotides not matched to a gene: 4. The CDR3 spans 16 residues. Germline loops: CDR1 MGHRA, CDR2 YSYEKL. The CDR3 DNA is TGCGCCAGCAGCCAAGACGCGGGGGGAGCCACAGATACGCAGTATTTT. Translating gives CASSQDAGGATDTQYF.

The chain joins TRBV7-2 to TRBJ1-2; D is unresolved. V lost 5 bases to trimming and J lost 3 bases, with 13 bases between them. CDR1 is SGHTA, CDR2 FQGNSA, per germline. CDR3 length: 14 residues. The CDR3 reads CASSPLGGYYGYTF. The DNA for the CDR3 is TGTGCCAGCAGCCCACTTGGCGGCTACTATGGCTACACCTTC.

This chain uses TRBV12-3 or TRBV12-4 with TRBJ2-1; D may be TRBD2 (5 bases). The CDR3 is made up of 12 amino acids. Trimming removed 2 bases from V and 9 bases from J, with 8 bases in between. Written as DNA, the CDR3 is TGTGCCAGCAGTTTACCGGCGGGTGAGCAGTTCTTC. It encodes CASSLPAGEQFF.

The chain employs TRBV9 and TRBJ1-5, with 9 bases matching TRBD1. There are 14 residues in the CDR3. Losses at the gene ends were 4 bases for V and 7 bases for J; bases not matched to a gene: 6. The V gene's germline CDR1 is SGDLS and CDR2 YYNGEE. CDR3 in amino acids: CASSQDRGGQPQHF. In DNA form, the CDR3 reads TGTGCCAGCAGCCAGGACAGGGGAGGCCAGCCCCAGCATTTT. Combining the CDR3 with reference TRBV9 and TRBJ1-5 gives the whole variable domain DSGVTQTPKHLITATGQRVTLRCSPRSGDLSVYWYQQSLDQGLQFLIQYYNGEERAKGNILERFSAQQFPDLHSELNLSSLELGDSALYFCASSQDRGGQPQHFGDGTRLSIL.

The chain joins TRBV27 to TRBJ2-2; D perhaps matches TRBD2 (6 bases). The CDR3 runs to 16 residues. In germline, CDR1 is MNHEY, CDR2 SMNVEV (reference sequence). Between the trimmed V and J ends, which lost 7 bases and 4 bases, there was a span of 19 bases. This CDR3 reads CASTFGSNPITGELFF. In DNA form, the CDR3 reads TGTGCCAGCACCTTCGGGAGTAATCCGATCACCGGGGAGCTGTTTTTT.

This clone was picked up a small number of times. The chain carries TRBV30 and TRBJ1-2, with TRBD1 identical over 10 bases. Germline V gene sequence: CDR1 GTSNPN, CDR2 SVGIG (reference sequence). The CDR3 contains 15 residues. With V trimmed by 0 bases and J by 7 bases, 8 bases remained unmatched. The CDR3 region has the DNA TGTGCCTGGAGTGTAGGGGACAGGGGATACGCTGGCTACACCTTC. It specifies CAWSVGDRGYAGYTF.

The table lists this clone with a count of one. Sequence at one end of the junction differs from germline and may be a read error. V and J are TRBV9 and TRBJ2-2, with D maybe TRBD2 (5 bases). This CDR3 comprises 15 residues. Germline V gene data show CDR1 as SGDLS and CDR2 as YYNGEE. The CDR3 here is CASSVEGSFAGELFF. The CDR3 region has the DNA TGTGCCAGTAGCGTTGAGGGTTCTTTTGCCGGGGAGCTGTTTTTT.